Below are 30 T cell receptor beta chains sequenced from a single sample in a study of shared clonotypes between healthy human individuals (dated by TCRdb to 2018 to 2020). Library prep was done by the immunoSEQ multiplex PCR assay. Here the immuneACCESS table is served through TCRdb, limited to in-frame sequences with V and J called. Missing clones are a known gap in these copies; in checked studies unresolved V genes cover under half, and the rest lacks a known reason. For this sample there are millions of clones; approximately 94% appear just once. The ten largest clones represent roughly 0.13% of the sample. Sequencing used naive CD4+ T cells sorted from blood. Explained via the paper, the cell subset or site label denotes: CD45RA+ positively selected. Receptors originate from a man younger than 35 in good health.

Of note for this clone: One end of the junction is discordant with germline, which a read error may explain. The rearrangement joins TRBV7-7 to TRBJ2-1; maybe TRBD1 (6 bases). The CDR3 is 11 amino acids. Germline assignment: CDR1 SSHAT and CDR2 FNYEAQ (reference sequence). As DNA, the CDR3 is TGTGCTAGCAGCCAGGGGAATGAGCAGTTCTTC. It encodes CASSQGNEQFF.

The chain has TRBV5-1 and TRBJ2-7; D call uncertain. Trimming stripped 4 bases from V and 4 bases from J, with 15 bases between. The germline V gene has CDR1 SGHRS and CDR2 YFSETQ. This CDR3 is built from 14 residues. The chain's CDR3 is CASSIGPTNYEQYF. For the CDR3, the DNA is TGCGCCAGCAGCATAGGGCCCACAAATTACGAGCAGTACTTC.

This clone was recorded only once. This chain uses TRBV2 with TRBJ2-7; no clear D gene. Trimming took 2 bases from V and 9 from J, leaving 17 bases between them. Germline V gene lookup returns CDR1 SNHLY and CDR2 FYNNEI. The CDR3 spans 14 residues. CDR3 bases: TGTGCCAGCAGTGAATTGGGCGCGAAAAAGGTGCAGTACTTC. It is translated as CASSELGAKKVQYF.

A single count supports this clone. The DNA of the CDR3 is TGTGCCAGCAGCTTAGATGGTAGCGGGAGTCCCCGCGAGCAGTACTTC. This sequence encodes CASSLDGSGSPREQYF. The chain uses TRBV7-2 and TRBJ2-7; 9 nucleotides match TRBD2. The CDR3 contains 16 residues. Germline V gives CDR1 SGHTA, CDR2 FQGNSA. V trimming: 1 base; J trimming: 6 bases; junction bases outside the gene matches: 10.

This clone was counted between two and nine times. The J gene is TRBJ1-1, the V gene TRBV9; D is unresolved. CDR1 and CDR2 (germline): SGDLS, YYNGEE. This CDR3 comprises 13 residues. V shed 4 bases and J shed 1 base, with 8 bases lying between them. Here the CDR3 DNA reads TGTGCCAGCAGCTCGTCGGCGAACACTGAAGCTTTCTTT. This sequence encodes CASSSSANTEAFF. Full variable domain (remainder filled in from reference TRBV9 and TRBJ1-1): DSGVTQTPKHLITATGQRVTLRCSPRSGDLSVYWYQQSLDQGLQFLIQYYNGEERAKGNILERFSAQQFPDLHSELNLSSLELGDSALYFCASSSSANTEAFFGQGTRLTVV.

The chain links TRBV28 to TRBJ1-2, with a weak D call TRBD1 (6 bases). V was trimmed by 7 bases and J by 8 bases, leaving 17 bases between them. The CDR3 has 13 amino acids. Looked up from germline, CDR1 is MDHEN and CDR2 is SYDVKM. The CDR3 region has the DNA TGTGCCAGCACCACCCCCTCGGGGGGCGGCTACACCTTC. This gives the protein CASTTPSGGGYTF.

The V call is TRBV10-3, the J call TRBJ2-5; 9 nucleotides line up with TRBD2. V dropped 5 bases and J dropped 0; count of bases not matched to a gene: 4. There are 15 residues in the CDR3. CDR1 is ENHRY, CDR2 SYGVKD, per germline. Written as DNA, the CDR3 is TGTGCCATCAGTCTGACTAGCGGATACCAAGAGACCCAGTACTTC. It translates to CAISLTSGYQETQYF.

This chain links TRBV15 with TRBJ2-5, with 8 bases matching TRBD1. The germline V gene encodes CDR1 LNHNV and CDR2 YYDKDF (reference sequence). The V segment lost 0 bases and the J segment 0 bases; nucleotides outside the gene matches: 6. CDR3 length: 17 residues. The CDR3 DNA follows: TGTGCCACCAGCAGAGATCAGGGACAGGCATACCAAGAGACCCAGTACTTC. Residues: CATSRDQGQAYQETQYF.

This clone was recorded only once. Written as DNA, the CDR3 is TGCAGTGCTAGCCCCGGGGAGCAGTACTTC. Translating it yields CSASPGEQYF. The chain uses TRBV20-1 and TRBJ2-7; D is undetermined. This CDR3 has 10 residues. Between the trimmed V and J ends, which lost 3 bases and 7 bases, there was a span of 7 bases. Looked up from germline, CDR1 is DFQATT and CDR2 is SNEGSKA (reference sequence).

With respect to this clone: Other DNA sequences in this specimen translate into the identical CDR3. J is TRBJ2-7 and V is TRBV6-1; a weak D match, TRBD2 (7 bases). With 4 bases removed from V and 1 base from J, the gap between germline ends came to 11 bases. The CDR3 runs to 14 residues. CDR1 is MNHNS and CDR2 is SASEGT in the germline V gene. CDR3 sequence (DNA): TGTGCCAGCAGTGTTAGGGGGGGATCCTACGAGCAGTACTTC. Translated: CASSVRGGSYEQYF.

CDR3 protein: CRPTRNTEAFF. The CDR3 DNA sequence: TGCAGGCCCACAAGGAACACTGAAGCTTTCTTT. The rearrangement links TRBV20-1 to TRBJ1-1, with D unclear. Germline loops: CDR1 DFQATT, CDR2 SNEGSKA (reference sequence). CDR3 length equals 11 residues.

The V gene is TRBV30, the J gene TRBJ1-1, with TRBD1 as a possible D gene (5 bases). V was cut by 1 base and J by 1 base, with 22 bases left in between. This CDR3 contains 18 residues. CDR1 is GTSNPN, CDR2 SVGIG, per germline (reference sequence). The CDR3 coding sequence is TGTGCCTGGAGTGAATTCCACAAGAATAGGGGTAGGAACACTGAAGCTTTCTTT. Translated, it gives CAWSEFHKNRGRNTEAFF.

V is TRBV5-1 and J is TRBJ1-6; the match to TRBD1 covers 8 bases. The V and J ends lost 7 bases and 6 bases, in that order; junction bases with no gene match: 6. Germline-derived CDR1 and CDR2 are SGHRS and YFSETQ. The CDR3 extends over 14 amino acids. The CDR3 protein is CASAVDRVNSPLHF. The DNA for the CDR3 is TGCGCCAGCGCGGTGGACAGGGTTAATTCACCCCTCCACTTT.

V is TRBV2 and J is TRBJ1-1; D possibly corresponds to TRBD1 (5 bases). The CDR3 totals 14 residues. Germline values: CDR1 SNHLY, CDR2 FYNNEI. Trimming left V 6 bases short and J 6 bases short, with 17 bases between. The CDR3 coding sequence is TGTGCCAGCAGGATGGCCTCCCAGGGTTCTGAAGCTTTCTTT. Translation gives CASRMASQGSEAFF.

The chain employs TRBV6-5 and TRBJ2-2; D is perhaps TRBD1 or TRBD2 (5 bases each). The V gene's germline CDR1 is MNHEY and CDR2 SVGAGI. Trimming pared 2 bases from V and 3 bases from J, leaving 10 bases between. The CDR3 runs 15 residues. CDR3 DNA sequence: TGTGCCAGCAGTTACAGAGGGGCGGACACCGGGGAGCTGTTTTTT. It yields the protein CASSYRGADTGELFF.

The count of this clone is one. The rearrangement uses TRBV2 and TRBJ2-2; TRBD2 matches at 10 bases. After removal of 2 bases from V and 6 bases from J, the junction contained 3 bases not matched to a gene. The CDR3 spans 15 residues. Germline V gives CDR1 SNHLY, CDR2 FYNNEI. This CDR3 reads CASSEQRGGPGELFF. CDR3 DNA sequence: TGTGCCAGCAGTGAACAGCGGGGGGGCCCCGGGGAGCTGTTTTTT.

This chain links TRBV12-5 with TRBJ2-2; D is unclear. Germline V gives CDR1 LGHNT, CDR2 FRNRAP. Trimming cost V 3 bases and J 2 bases, with 7 bases left between them. The CDR3 spans 14 residues. In DNA, the CDR3 is TGTGCTAGTGGTTTCCGTAGCAACACCGGGGAGCTGTTTTTT. This codes for CASGFRSNTGELFF.

V and J are TRBV5-1 and TRBJ2-5; tentative D call: TRBD2 (6 bases). Trimming took off 4 bases at V and 5 bases at J, with 18 bases between the two ends. Germline CDR1 and CDR2: SGHRS and YFSETQ. The CDR3 consists of 15 residues. CDR3: CASSGRDSPGETQYF. In DNA, the CDR3 is TGCGCCAGCAGCGGACGGGACTCCCCCGGGGAGACCCAGTACTTC. Full variable domain (missing parts from reference TRBV5-1 and TRBJ2-5): KAGVTQTPRYLIKTRGQQVTLSCSPISGHRSVSWYQQTPGQGLQFLFEYFSETQRNKGNFPGRFSGRQFSNSRSEMNVSTLELGDSALYLCASSGRDSPGETQYFGPGTRLLVL.

V gene TRBV5-5 combines with J gene TRBJ1-2; 8 bases align to TRBD1. Germline CDR1 SGHKS, CDR2 YYEKEE (reference sequence). The junction had 3 bases not matched to a gene; V was cut back by 0 bases and J by 2 bases. The CDR3 sequence is 15 residues long. CDR3 nucleotides: TGTGCCAGCAGCTTGGAGGCAGGGGGCAACTATGGCTACACCTTC. Its translation is CASSLEAGGNYGYTF.

V and J are TRBV10-3 and TRBJ2-7, with 9 positions matching TRBD1. V was pared by 7 bases and J by 6 bases, with 10 bases of the junction left unmatched. The CDR3 length is 14 residues. The germline CDR1 and CDR2 sequences are ENHRY and SYGVKD. The CDR3 protein is CAIKGTGFGVEQYF. The DNA for the CDR3 is TGTGCCATCAAAGGGACAGGGTTCGGAGTCGAGCAGTACTTC.

The chain links TRBV5-1 to TRBJ1-4; tentatively, D is TRBD1 (5 bases). Trimming cost V 4 bases and J 7 bases, with 11 bases left between them. CDR1 and CDR2 from the germline V gene are SGHRS and YFSETQ. CDR3 length: 13 residues. CDR3 sequence reads: CASSKTDREKLFF. The DNA of the CDR3 is TGCGCCAGCAGCAAGACAGATCGTGAAAAACTGTTTTTT.

J is TRBJ1-2 and V is TRBV6-5; TRBD1 is a possible D gene (5 bases). Trimming pared 5 bases from V and 8 bases from J, leaving 18 bases between. Germline CDR1 is MNHEY and CDR2 is SVGAGI. This CDR3 is 14 amino acids long. The CDR3 nucleotides read TGTGCCAGCAGTCTTGGGACGGAGTCTCAGGGCTACACCTTC. The encoded protein is CASSLGTESQGYTF.

As DNA, the CDR3 is TGCGCCAGCAGCTTGGGCAGGGTGGCCTACGAGCAGTACTTC. Its protein product is CASSLGRVAYEQYF. This rearrangement joins TRBV5-1 to TRBJ2-7; D is possibly TRBD1 (5 bases). This CDR3 comprises 14 residues. From germline, CDR1 is SGHRS and CDR2 YFSETQ. The ends were cut back, 0 bases at V and 2 bases at J, with 9 bases in the middle.

The chain recombines TRBV15 with TRBJ1-4; the D gene is possibly TRBD1 (5 bases). The CDR3 is made up of 13 amino acids. The V and J ends lost 9 bases and 8 bases respectively, with 16 bases between them. CDR1 is LNHNV and CDR2 is YYDKDF in the germline V gene (reference sequence). CDR3 sequence reads: CATTSRREEKLFF. The CDR3 coding sequence is TGTGCCACTACGTCCCGCAGGGAGGAAAAACTGTTTTTT. Variable domain in full (rest from reference TRBV15 and TRBJ1-4): DAMVIQNPRYQVTQFGKPVTLSCSQTLNHNVMYWYQQKSSQAPKLLFHYYDKDFNNEADTPDNFQSRRPNTSFCFLDIRSPGLGDTAMYLCATTSRREEKLFFGSGTQLSVL.

The CDR3 nucleotides are TGTGCCAGCAGACGACTAGCGGGGGGGCCTGAGCAGTTCTTC. Its protein product is CASRRLAGGPEQFF. This chain links TRBV6-1 with TRBJ2-1, with 14 positions matching TRBD2. The V segment lost 6 bases and the J segment 9 bases; nucleotides outside the gene matches: 4. The CDR3 has 14 residues. Germline lookup yields CDR1 MNHNS and CDR2 SASEGT.

This chain links TRBV7-6 with TRBJ2-7; TRBD1 aligns across 7 bases. The V gene end was trimmed by 4 bases and the J gene end by 5 bases; junction bases not matched to a gene: 8. The CDR3 runs 14 residues. In germline, CDR1 is SGHVS, CDR2 FNYEAQ. CDR3 protein: CASSSQGVWDEQYF. As DNA, the CDR3 is TGTGCCAGCAGCTCTCAGGGGGTCTGGGACGAGCAGTACTTC. Combining the CDR3 with reference TRBV7-6 and TRBJ2-7 gives the whole variable domain GAGVSQSPRYKVTKRGQDVALRCDPISGHVSLYWYRQALGQGPEFLTYFNYEAQQDKSGLPNDRFSAERPEGSISTLTIQRTEQRDSAMYRCASSSQGVWDEQYFGPGTRLTVT.

The chain carries TRBV18 and TRBJ1-1; no clear D gene. The CDR3 contains 13 residues. The ends were cut back, 5 bases at V and 2 bases at J, with 9 bases in the middle. The germline gives CDR1 KGHSH, CDR2 LQKENI. CDR3 sequence (DNA): TGTGCCAGCTCATCCCAATCCAACACTGAAGCTTTCTTT. This translates into CASSSQSNTEAFF.

The chain employs TRBV7-2 and TRBJ1-3, with 10 bases that match TRBD1. Germline V gene lookup returns CDR1 SGHTA and CDR2 FQGNSA. The V segment lost 5 bases and the J segment 3 bases; nucleotides outside the gene matches: 7. The length of the CDR3 is 16 residues. DNA of the CDR3: TGTGCCAGCAGCCCATCGGACAGGGGGAATGGAAACACCATATATTTT. Translation gives CASSPSDRGNGNTIYF.

The chain carries TRBV7-8 and TRBJ1-4, with 7 bases aligning to TRBD1. The J segment lost 0 bases and the V segment lost 4 bases, leaving 2 bases of the junction unmatched. This CDR3 has 15 residues. CDR1 and CDR2 (germline): SGHVS, FQNEAQ. The CDR3 region is CASSSTGSTNEKLFF. As DNA, the CDR3 is TGTGCCAGCAGCTCGACAGGGTCAACTAATGAAAAACTGTTTTTT.

This chain links TRBV5-4 with TRBJ1-4; no clear D. CDR1 SGHNT and CDR2 YYREEE come from the germline V gene (reference sequence). Deletions cut 4 bases from V and 9 bases from J, with 19 bases between. This CDR3 is built from 15 residues. In DNA form, the CDR3 reads TGTGCCAGCAGCGGTGGAGGGCAGGATGCTCAAAAACTGTTTTTT. It yields the protein CASSGGGQDAQKLFF.